Shown below are 21 T cell receptor beta chains from a single sample sequenced in a study of blood T cell repertoires in COVID-19. Using immunoSEQ multiplex PCR, the repertoire was profiled, and TCRdb retains in-frame clones only, with some absent. The table has some 150,000 clones, around 90% seen once. The source material was peripheral blood. The receptor source for this set is a woman aged 60-75 years who had recovered from COVID-19.

V usage is TRBV6-2 or TRBV6-3 and J usage is TRBJ1-1; possible D gene TRBD1, 5 bases. The germline V and J ends were trimmed by 5 bases and 6 bases, with 7 bases remaining between them. The CDR3 sequence is 11 residues long. Germline V gene lookup returns CDR1 MNHEY and CDR2 SVGEGT. CDR3 nucleotide sequence: TGTGCCAGCAGTCAGGGATCTGAAGCTTTCTTT. Its protein is CASSQGSEAFF.

V gene TRBV6-1 combines with J gene TRBJ2-1; 10 bases are a match to TRBD2. Germline CDR1 and CDR2: MNHNS and SASEGT. J gave up 2 bases and V 4 bases, and 5 bases lay outside the gene matches. The CDR3 runs 16 residues. The CDR3 reads CASSASSGGAYNEQFF. The CDR3 DNA is TGTGCCAGCAGTGCCTCTAGCGGGGGCGCCTACAATGAGCAGTTCTTC.

This chain links TRBV9 with TRBJ2-5; no reliable D call. V shed 6 bases and J shed 2 bases, with 8 bases lying between them. Germline CDR1 is SGDLS and CDR2 is YYNGEE. The CDR3 runs 12 residues. The CDR3 reads CASNPVQETQYF. The CDR3 nucleotides are TGTGCCAGCAACCCGGTGCAAGAGACCCAGTACTTC.

The V call is TRBV7-8, the J call TRBJ1-2, with unresolved D. Per the germline V gene, CDR1 is SGHVS and CDR2 is FQNEAQ. This CDR3 is 13 amino acids long. V was pared by 2 bases and J by 4 bases, with 8 bases between. This CDR3 is CASSLSRIYGYTF. In DNA form, the CDR3 reads TGTGCCAGCAGCTTATCCAGGATCTATGGCTACACCTTC. Variable domain in full (rest from reference TRBV7-8 and TRBJ1-2): GAGVSQSPRYKVAKRGQDVALRCDPISGHVSLFWYQQALGQGPEFLTYFQNEAQLDKSGLPSDRFFAERPEGSVSTLKIQRTQQEDSAVYLCASSLSRIYGYTFGSGTRLTVV.

The CDR3 nucleotides read TGTGCCAGCAGTTACGACAGGGGGGGGAGTGGCTACACCTTC. Protein sequence: CASSYDRGGSGYTF. The J gene is TRBJ1-2, the V gene TRBV28, with 9 bases fitting TRBD1. Germline V gene lookup returns CDR1 MDHEN and CDR2 SYDVKM. CDR3 size: 14 residues. After removal of 4 bases from V and 7 bases from J, the junction contained 7 bases not matched to a gene.

The genes are TRBV7-3 and TRBJ2-1; 8 nucleotides align to TRBD2. Germline CDR1 SGHTA, CDR2 FQGTGA. The J segment lost 8 bases and the V segment lost 2 bases, leaving 5 bases of the junction unmatched. The CDR3 has 14 amino acids. The chain's CDR3 is CASSLAGGGDEQFF. CDR3 DNA sequence: TGTGCCAGCAGCTTAGCGGGGGGAGGTGATGAGCAGTTCTTC.

This chain uses TRBV28 with TRBJ1-2; 9 positions agree with TRBD1. Germline V lookup: CDR1 MDHEN, CDR2 SYDVKM. This CDR3 has 14 residues. The V segment lost 3 bases and the J segment 11 bases; nucleotides outside the gene matches: 10. This CDR3 is CASSFLQGALRYTF. The DNA of the CDR3 is TGTGCCAGCAGTTTCCTACAGGGGGCGTTAAGATACACCTTC.

This clone has a single count. This sequence joins TRBV18 and TRBJ1-4; 7 bases fit TRBD1. The CDR3 contains 15 residues. V gave up 5 bases and J gave up 6 bases; unmatched junction bases: 9. Germline lookup yields CDR1 KGHSH and CDR2 LQKENI. The CDR3 loop reads CASSTQGLADEKLFF. CDR3 in DNA: TGTGCCAGCTCAACACAGGGGCTCGCGGATGAAAAACTGTTTTTT.

The genes are TRBV7-6 and TRBJ1-6; 7 nucleotides match TRBD1. V was clipped by 1 base and J by 7 bases; unmatched bases: 1. This CDR3 has 14 residues. Germline CDR1 SGHVS, CDR2 FNYEAQ. CDR3 loop: CASSLDRGNSPLHF. The CDR3 DNA reads as TGTGCCAGCAGCTTAGACAGGGGCAATTCACCCCTCCACTTT.

Here the CDR3 reads CASSYSLYGGYEQYF. The CDR3 nucleotides read TGTGCCAGCAGTTACTCGCTCTACGGGGGGTACGAGCAGTACTTC. The chain couples TRBV6-5 to TRBJ2-7; 7 nucleotides agree with TRBD2. This CDR3 is 15 amino acids long. CDR1 MNHEY and CDR2 SVGAGI come from the germline V gene. Trimming removed 0 bases from V and 4 bases from J; junction bases left unmatched: 6.

The chain is built from TRBV28 and TRBJ1-2; TRBD1 is a possible D gene (6 bases). The germline gives CDR1 MDHEN, CDR2 SYDVKM. The V end was cut by 3 bases, the J end by 12 bases, with 14 bases between. This CDR3 comprises 12 residues. CDR3 sequence (DNA): TGTGCCAGCAGTTTCAGTCGACAGGCCCACACCTTC. This gives the protein CASSFSRQAHTF.

The chain joins TRBV29-1 to TRBJ1-1; D gene uncertain. From germline, CDR1 is SQVTM and CDR2 ANQGSEA. Trimming removed 1 base at V and 5 bases at J, with 11 bases between. The CDR3 sequence is 13 residues long. The DNA of the CDR3 is TGCAGCGTTGAAGGGCGCGCGGGGACTGAAGCTTTCTTT. This codes for CSVEGRAGTEAFF.

The chain uses TRBV28 and TRBJ2-3, with TRBD2 as a possible D gene (7 bases). V gave up 5 bases and J gave up 4 bases, with 16 bases separating them. The CDR3 totals 15 residues. CDR1 is MDHEN, CDR2 SYDVKM, per germline. The CDR3 region is CASSPGGPPADTQYF. The CDR3 DNA reads as TGTGCCAGCAGTCCCGGGGGGCCCCCCGCAGATACGCAGTATTTT.

The gene calls are TRBV2 and TRBJ2-3, with D hard to call. Germline CDR1 is SNHLY and CDR2 is FYNNEI. The CDR3 covers 11 residues. V lost 8 bases, J lost 3 bases, and 6 bases lay in between. The CDR3 here is CASLRTDTQYF. In DNA, the CDR3 is TGTGCCAGCCTTAGAACAGATACGCAGTATTTT.

V is TRBV19 and J is TRBJ1-1; D unclear. The CDR3 runs 14 residues. Germline V gene sequence: CDR1 LNHDA, CDR2 SQIVND (reference sequence). Between the trimmed V and J ends, which lost 7 bases and 4 bases, there was a span of 16 bases. This CDR3 reads CASTRSGTVTEAFF. CDR3 in DNA: TGTGCCAGTACCCGATCGGGAACTGTCACTGAAGCTTTCTTT. Based on the CDR3 plus reference TRBV19 and TRBJ1-1, the full variable domain is DGGITQSPKYLFRKEGQNVTLSCEQNLNHDAMYWYRQDPGQGLRLIYYSQIVNDFQKGDIAEGYSVSREKKESFPLTVTSAQKNPTAFYLCASTRSGTVTEAFFGQGTRLTVV.

The chain recombines TRBV6-5 with TRBJ2-3; D is perhaps TRBD1 (6 bases). V dropped 5 bases and J dropped 2 bases, with 8 bases sitting between them. Germline V gene sequence: CDR1 MNHEY, CDR2 SVGAGI. The CDR3 totals 13 residues. The CDR3 sequence: CASSRQVTDTQYF. CDR3 sequence (DNA): TGTGCCAGCAGTAGACAGGTCACAGATACGCAGTATTTT.

This clone was counted between two and nine times. This chain links TRBV19 with TRBJ1-1, with 8 bases matching TRBD1. With 3 bases clipped from V and 0 bases from J, the junction kept 18 bases outside the gene matches. The length of the CDR3 is 20 residues. CDR1 is LNHDA, CDR2 SQIVND, per germline (reference sequence). As DNA, the CDR3 is TGTGCCAGTAGTATTCGGACAGGGTCTGGGTGGGGTGGCCTGAACACTGAAGCTTTCTTT. It is translated as CASSIRTGSGWGGLNTEAFF.

The genes are TRBV19 and TRBJ1-5; the D gene is possibly TRBD1 (5 bases). The CDR3 runs to 17 residues. Germline V gene sequence: CDR1 LNHDA, CDR2 SQIVND (reference sequence). Trimming left V 4 bases short and J 4 bases short, with 20 bases between. The DNA of the CDR3 is TGTGCCAGTAGTACCCTAGTGGACACCGGTTTAAATCAGCCCCAGCATTTT. It translates to CASSTLVDTGLNQPQHF.

The chain combines TRBV9 with TRBJ1-2, with 9 positions matching TRBD1. Trimming removed 4 bases from V and 3 bases from J; junction bases left unmatched: 16. The germline V gene encodes CDR1 SGDLS and CDR2 YYNGEE. The CDR3 loop spans 18 amino acids. CDR3 amino acids: CASSPRGGWRTGDYGYTF. In nucleotides, the CDR3 is TGTGCCAGCAGCCCCCGAGGAGGGTGGAGGACAGGGGACTATGGCTACACCTTC.

The chain is built from TRBV14 and TRBJ1-6; D gene uncertain. V lost 5 bases and J 4 bases, leaving 6 bases between the germline ends. The CDR3 has 13 amino acids. The germline V gene encodes CDR1 SGHDN and CDR2 FVKESK. Here the CDR3 reads CASSSQYNSPLHF. CDR3 in DNA: TGTGCCAGCAGCTCACAGTATAATTCACCCCTCCACTTT. Looking up the rest from reference TRBV14 and TRBJ1-6 gives the full variable domain: EAGVTQFPSHSVIEKGQTVTLRCDPISGHDNLYWYRRVMGKEIKFLLHFVKESKQDESGMPNNRFLAERTGGTYSTLKVQPAELEDSGVYFCASSSQYNSPLHFGNGTRLTVT.

The rearrangement links TRBV6-6 to TRBJ2-7; D perhaps matches TRBD2 (5 bases). CDR3 length: 13 residues. Trimming took off 6 bases at V and 2 bases at J, with 11 bases between the two ends. The germline gives CDR1 MNHNY, CDR2 SVGAGI (reference sequence). The CDR3 is CASRNGNTYEQYF. Written as DNA, the CDR3 is TGTGCCAGCAGGAACGGGAATACCTACGAGCAGTACTTC.